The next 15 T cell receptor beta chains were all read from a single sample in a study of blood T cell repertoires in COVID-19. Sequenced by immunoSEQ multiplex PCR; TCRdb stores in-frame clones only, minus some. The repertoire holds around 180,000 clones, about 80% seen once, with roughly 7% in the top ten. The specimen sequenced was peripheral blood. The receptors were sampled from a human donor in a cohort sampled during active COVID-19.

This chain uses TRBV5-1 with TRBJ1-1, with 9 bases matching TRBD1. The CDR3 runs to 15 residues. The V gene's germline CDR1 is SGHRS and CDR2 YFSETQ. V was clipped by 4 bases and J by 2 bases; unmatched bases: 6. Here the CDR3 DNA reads TGCGCCAGCAGCAGCCCGACAGGGGGAAACACTGAAGCTTTCTTT. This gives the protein CASSSPTGGNTEAFF.

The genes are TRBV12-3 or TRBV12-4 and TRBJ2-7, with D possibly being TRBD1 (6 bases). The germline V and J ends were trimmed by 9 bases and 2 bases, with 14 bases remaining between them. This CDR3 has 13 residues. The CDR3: CASAPGTTYEQYF. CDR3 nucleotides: TGTGCCAGTGCCCCCGGGACAACCTACGAGCAGTACTTC.

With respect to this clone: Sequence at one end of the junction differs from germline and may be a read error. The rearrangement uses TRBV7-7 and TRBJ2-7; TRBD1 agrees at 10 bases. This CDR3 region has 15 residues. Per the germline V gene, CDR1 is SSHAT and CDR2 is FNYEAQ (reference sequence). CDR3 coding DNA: TGTGCTAGCAGCCCCGGGACAGGGGACGGCTACGAGCAGTACTTC. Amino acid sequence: CASSPGTGDGYEQYF.

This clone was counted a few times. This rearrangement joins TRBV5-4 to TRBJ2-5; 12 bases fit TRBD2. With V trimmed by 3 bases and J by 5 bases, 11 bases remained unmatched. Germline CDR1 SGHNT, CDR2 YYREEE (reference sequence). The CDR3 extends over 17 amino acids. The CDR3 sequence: CASSSGLAGPSGETQYF. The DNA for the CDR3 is TGTGCCAGCAGCTCAGGACTAGCGGGACCCTCAGGGGAGACCCAGTACTTC. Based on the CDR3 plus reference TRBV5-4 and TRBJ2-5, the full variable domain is ETGVTQSPTHLIKTRGQQVTLRCSSQSGHNTVSWYQQALGQGPQFIFQYYREEENGRGNFPPRFSGLQFPNYSSELNVNALELDDSALYLCASSSGLAGPSGETQYFGPGTRLLVL.

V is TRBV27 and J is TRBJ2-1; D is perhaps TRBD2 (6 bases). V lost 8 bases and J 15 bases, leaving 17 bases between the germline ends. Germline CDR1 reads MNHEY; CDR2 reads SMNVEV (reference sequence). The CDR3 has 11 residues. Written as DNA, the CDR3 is TGTGCCAGCGGGACTCGCGGTCCGGGGTTCTTC. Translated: CASGTRGPGFF.

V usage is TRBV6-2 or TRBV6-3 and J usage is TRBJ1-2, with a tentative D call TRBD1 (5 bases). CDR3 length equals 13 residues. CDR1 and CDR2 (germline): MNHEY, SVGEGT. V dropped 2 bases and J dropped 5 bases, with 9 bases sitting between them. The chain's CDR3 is CASSYASGYGYTF. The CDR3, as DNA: TGTGCCAGCAGTTACGCGTCAGGGTATGGCTACACCTTC.

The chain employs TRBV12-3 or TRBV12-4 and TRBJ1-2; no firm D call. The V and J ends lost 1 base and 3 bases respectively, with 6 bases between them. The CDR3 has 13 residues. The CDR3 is CASSLGAYYGYTF. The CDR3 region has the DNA TGTGCCAGCAGTTTAGGGGCATACTATGGCTACACCTTC.

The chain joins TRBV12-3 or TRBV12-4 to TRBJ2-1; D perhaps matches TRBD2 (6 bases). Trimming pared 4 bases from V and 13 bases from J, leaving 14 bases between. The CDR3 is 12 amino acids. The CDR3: CASSSPTSRQFF. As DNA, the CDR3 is TGTGCCAGCAGTTCCCCGACTAGTAGACAGTTCTTC.

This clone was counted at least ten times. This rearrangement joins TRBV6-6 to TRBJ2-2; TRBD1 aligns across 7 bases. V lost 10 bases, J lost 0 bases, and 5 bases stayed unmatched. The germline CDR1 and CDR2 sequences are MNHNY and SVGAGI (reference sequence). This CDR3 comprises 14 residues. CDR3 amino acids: CATQDRANTGELFF. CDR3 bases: TGTGCCACCCAAGACAGGGCGAACACCGGGGAGCTGTTTTTT.

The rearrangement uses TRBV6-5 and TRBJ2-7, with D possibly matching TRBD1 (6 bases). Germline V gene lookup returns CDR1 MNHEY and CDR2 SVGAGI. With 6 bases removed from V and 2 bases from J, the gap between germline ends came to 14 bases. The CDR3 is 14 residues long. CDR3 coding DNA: TGTGCCAGCAGCTTCGACAGGTTTACCTACGAGCAGTACTTC. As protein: CASSFDRFTYEQYF.

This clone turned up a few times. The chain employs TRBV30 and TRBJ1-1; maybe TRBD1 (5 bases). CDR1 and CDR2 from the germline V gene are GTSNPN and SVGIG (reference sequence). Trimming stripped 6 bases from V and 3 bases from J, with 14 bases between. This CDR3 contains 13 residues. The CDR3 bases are TGTGCCTGCTCAACCCGGGGGGACACTGAAGCTTTCTTT. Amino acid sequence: CACSTRGDTEAFF.

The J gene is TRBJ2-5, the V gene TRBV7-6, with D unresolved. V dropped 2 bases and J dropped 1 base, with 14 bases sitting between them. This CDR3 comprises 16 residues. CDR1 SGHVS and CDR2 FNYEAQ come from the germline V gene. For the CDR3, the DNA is TGTGCCAGCAGCTTAAAAGGCAGCGTCTTCCAAGAGACCCAGTACTTC. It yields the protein CASSLKGSVFQETQYF.

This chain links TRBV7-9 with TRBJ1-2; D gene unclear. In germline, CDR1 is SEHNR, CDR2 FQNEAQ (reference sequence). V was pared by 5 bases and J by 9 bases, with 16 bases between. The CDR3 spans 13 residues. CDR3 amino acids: CASSRSGLGSYTF. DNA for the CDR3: TGTGCCAGCAGCCGTTCAGGACTCGGGAGCTACACCTTC.

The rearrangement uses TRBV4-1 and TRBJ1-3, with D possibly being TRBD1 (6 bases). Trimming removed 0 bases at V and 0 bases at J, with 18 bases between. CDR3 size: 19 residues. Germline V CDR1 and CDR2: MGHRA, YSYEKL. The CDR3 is CASSQDMGTGLNSGNTIYF. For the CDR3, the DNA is TGCGCCAGCAGCCAAGATATGGGAACAGGGCTAAACTCTGGAAACACCATATATTTT.

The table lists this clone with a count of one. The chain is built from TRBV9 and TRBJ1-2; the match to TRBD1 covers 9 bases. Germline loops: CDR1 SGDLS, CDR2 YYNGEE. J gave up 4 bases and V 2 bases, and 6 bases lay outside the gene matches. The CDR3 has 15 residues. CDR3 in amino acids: CASSVGQGKSYGYTF. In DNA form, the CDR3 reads TGTGCCAGCAGCGTTGGACAGGGGAAAAGCTATGGCTACACCTTC. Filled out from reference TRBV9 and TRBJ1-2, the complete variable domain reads DSGVTQTPKHLITATGQRVTLRCSPRSGDLSVYWYQQSLDQGLQFLIQYYNGEERAKGNILERFSAQQFPDLHSELNLSSLELGDSALYFCASSVGQGKSYGYTFGSGTRLTVV.